This TCR beta chain was captured in a study of T-cell reconstitution after alpha-beta-depleted transplantation in children (dated by TCRdb to about 2016). With respect to the entire study: The study quantitatively tracked T-cell immune reconstitution after TCRalphabeta/CD19-depleted allogeneic hematopoietic cell transplantation in children using TCR repertoire profiling.

The germline V gene encodes CDR1 MGHRA and CDR2 YSYEKL. Reading from cysteine to phenylalanine, the CDR3 counts 15 amino acids. CDR3 DNA is the only sequence kept; it has 45 bases, read in frame from the first base. The library came from PCR. Sequencing instrument: Illumina HiSeq 2500. To normalize quantification of the TCRbeta repertoire, the TCR libraries were built with molecular barcoding that relied on unique molecular identifiers. TCRdb applied fastp at Q25 and MiXCR to the public reads, then kept only in-frame beta chains. Identical CDR3 protein sequences are pooled into one entry, listed with their most common genes and DNA. This sample is represented by several thousand distinct CDR3 sequences; approximately 19% of them were singletons. Together, the top ten hold more than 45% of the sample. With respect to this clonotype: The target of this receptor is not known. A junction boundary mismatches the germline segment, possibly from a read error.

Study-level results and caveats: Over the following months the frequencies of hyperexpanded clones went down, and after one year T-cell counts and TCRbeta diversity were mostly credited to newly produced T cells. In some patients, the high TCRbeta diversity seen at day 60 was put down to recipient T cells and intrathymic progenitors that had survived conditioning. The apparently early recovery of alphabetaT-cell counts about two months after transplant reportedly depended on only several hundred rapidly expanded clones that came from non-depleted graft cells.

In the paper's terms, the treatment or condition label means: allogeneic hematopoietic cell transplantation with graft depleted of TCRalphabeta T cells and CD19 B cells. Transplant recipients were children who received TCRalphabeta/CD19-depleted allogeneic hematopoietic cell grafts. Sample: PBMCs, mostly from graft donor cells, taken 180 days after TCRalphabeta/CD19-depleted stem cell transplant. The TCR sequence derives from a male patient aged 2 to 10 who had a stem cell transplant for acute lymphoblastic leukemia, so the T cells may come from the graft donor. The rearranged chain carries TRBV4-1 and TRBJ2-7, with TRBD2 as a weak D call on 5 bases. DNA sequence: TGCGCCAGCGGCCAAGATGTTATCGGTGACTACGGGCAGTACTTC. This encodes CASGQDVIGDYGQYF.